A single sample is the source of the 21 T cell receptor beta chains below, sequenced in a study of T cell responses to AZD1222 COVID-19 vaccine. Measured with immunoSEQ multiplex PCR; TCRdb has only the in-frame clones, and not every one. The repertoire holds 130,000 or so clones, approximately 88% seen once, with 2.5% to 3.5% in the top ten. Specimen: peripheral blood, collected on day 0 of AZD1222 vaccination. These receptors were taken from an adult in good health.

The chain uses TRBV21-1 and TRBJ1-4. TRBV21-1 is marked as a pseudogene. The CDR3 sequence is 16 residues long. This CDR3 is CASSNSAVATNEKLFF. The DNA for the CDR3 is TGTGCCAGCAGCAACTCAGCGGTTGCAACTAATGAAAAACTGTTTTTT.

The chain recombines TRBV7-9 with TRBJ1-2, with 7 positions matching TRBD1. The germline V gene has CDR1 SEHNR and CDR2 FQNEAQ (reference sequence). The CDR3 sequence is 14 residues long. V trimming: 1 base; J trimming: 3 bases; junction bases outside the gene matches: 2. The CDR3 protein is CASSLVGQDYGYTF. CDR3 bases: TGTGCCAGCAGCTTAGTAGGACAGGACTATGGCTACACCTTC.

The chain links TRBV15 to TRBJ2-1, with TRBD2 matching over 7 bases. V was clipped by 1 base and J by 13 bases; unmatched bases: 7. Germline CDR1 and CDR2: LNHNV and YYDKDF (reference sequence). This CDR3 comprises 13 residues. The CDR3 spells CATSRGGQRGQFF. The CDR3, as DNA: TGTGCCACCAGCAGAGGTGGCCAGCGGGGACAGTTCTTC.

The J gene is TRBJ1-1, the V gene TRBV5-4; D is unresolved. Deletions cut 1 base from V and 5 bases from J, with 15 bases between. The CDR3 runs to 15 residues. Germline V CDR1 and CDR2: SGHNT, YYREEE (reference sequence). The CDR3 loop reads CASSLWELRNTEAFF. CDR3 DNA sequence: TGTGCCAGCAGCTTGTGGGAGTTGCGTAATACTGAAGCTTTCTTT.

The V and J genes are TRBV6-2 or TRBV6-3 and TRBJ2-6; possible D gene TRBD1, 5 bases. The CDR3 runs 17 residues. The germline V gene has CDR1 MNHEY and CDR2 SVGEGT. Trimming shortened V by 6 bases and J by 3 bases, and 18 bases separated the two germline ends. Written as DNA, the CDR3 is TGTGCCAGCAGCCACGCGGCCAGGGTGAATGGGGCCAACGTCCTGACTTTC. It translates to CASSHAARVNGANVLTF.

The gene calls are TRBV15 and TRBJ2-1, with 7 bases aligning to TRBD2. CDR1 is LNHNV and CDR2 is YYDKDF in the germline V gene (reference sequence). CDR3 length: 16 residues. The V gene end was trimmed by 1 base and the J gene end by 4 bases; junction bases not matched to a gene: 7. The CDR3, as DNA: TGTGCCACCAGCAGAGGTAGGGCGGGAGTGTACAATGAGCAGTTCTTC. As protein: CATSRGRAGVYNEQFF.

The chain recombines TRBV5-4 with TRBJ2-7; no reliable D call. The V end lost 4 bases, the J end lost 0 bases, and 11 bases lay between the germline ends. Germline CDR1 and CDR2: SGHNT and YYREEE (reference sequence). The CDR3 runs to 14 residues. The CDR3 DNA reads TGTGCCAGCAGCCCGGAACCGAGCTCCTACGAGCAGTACTTC. Amino acids: CASSPEPSSYEQYF.

This sequence joins TRBV5-4 and TRBJ2-7; D remains ambiguous. V was trimmed by 4 bases and J by 3 bases, leaving 14 bases between them. Germline assignment: CDR1 SGHNT and CDR2 YYREEE (reference sequence). The CDR3 is made up of 14 amino acids. The chain's CDR3 is CASSTRDTFYEQYF. In nucleotides, the CDR3 is TGTGCCAGCAGCACCCGAGACACGTTCTACGAGCAGTACTTC.

This rearrangement joins TRBV11-3 to TRBJ2-3; tentatively, D is TRBD2 (5 bases). V was cut by 0 bases and J by 2 bases, with 15 bases left in between. Germline V CDR1 and CDR2: SGHNT, YENEEA. The CDR3 is made up of 17 amino acids. CDR3 amino acids: CASSLESVANPTDTQYF. As DNA, the CDR3 is TGTGCCAGCAGCTTAGAGTCGGTAGCGAATCCCACAGATACGCAGTATTTT.

V usage is TRBV10-3 and J usage is TRBJ2-7; weak D call: TRBD2 (5 bases). The germline CDR1 and CDR2 sequences are ENHRY and SYGVKD. Trimming took off 7 bases at V and 0 bases at J, with 7 bases between the two ends. The CDR3 runs 12 residues. This CDR3 reads CAIKSGSYEQYF. The CDR3 DNA reads as TGTGCCATCAAAAGCGGCTCCTACGAGCAGTACTTC.

The chain is built from TRBV24-1 and TRBJ2-3; D not certain. This CDR3 spans 13 amino acids. Trimming shortened V by 3 bases and J by 5 bases, and 8 bases separated the two germline ends. The germline V gene encodes CDR1 KGHDR and CDR2 SFDVKD. CDR3 coding DNA: TGTGCCACCAGTGATGGGTCGGAAGATACGCAGTATTTT. Translation: CATSDGSEDTQYF.

The rearrangement joins TRBV7-2 to TRBJ2-6, with TRBD1 matching over 11 bases. The CDR3 spans 19 residues. V shed 2 bases and J 2 bases; nucleotides not matched to a gene: 8. Germline V CDR1 and CDR2: SGHTA, FQGNSA. Here the CDR3 reads CASSLKSGQGAAGANVLTF. The CDR3 region has the DNA TGTGCCAGCAGCTTAAAATCAGGACAGGGGGCGGCTGGGGCCAACGTCCTGACTTTC.

This sequence joins TRBV10-3 and TRBJ2-1, with D maybe TRBD2 (6 bases). The CDR3 extends over 11 amino acids. V was cut by 4 bases and J by 12 bases, with 10 bases left in between. Germline-derived CDR1 and CDR2 are ENHRY and SYGVKD. CDR3 amino acids: CAISAGGAQFF. CDR3 nucleotide sequence: TGTGCCATCAGTGCAGGAGGGGCGCAGTTCTTC.

V and J are TRBV4-3 and TRBJ2-7; tentatively, D is TRBD2 (6 bases). The germline V and J ends were trimmed by 0 bases and 3 bases, with 9 bases remaining between them. Germline CDR1 reads LGHNA; CDR2 reads YSLEER. The CDR3 has 14 residues. CDR3: CASSQDLGGYEQYF. For the CDR3, the DNA is TGCGCCAGCAGCCAAGATTTGGGGGGCTACGAGCAGTACTTC.

This chain joins TRBV11-3 and TRBJ1-2; possible D gene TRBD1, 6 bases. The germline V and J ends were trimmed by 0 bases and 6 bases, with 20 bases remaining between them. Looked up from germline, CDR1 is SGHNT and CDR2 is YENEEA. This CDR3 has 17 residues. The CDR3 nucleotides read TGTGCCAGCAGCTTAGATCTTTCAGCAGGGGAAGTCGATGGCTACACCTTC. This encodes CASSLDLSAGEVDGYTF.

The V and J genes are TRBV28 and TRBJ1-2; a weak D match, TRBD1 (5 bases). Germline V CDR1 and CDR2: MDHEN, SYDVKM. Trimming shortened V by 3 bases and J by 8 bases, and 13 bases separated the two germline ends. The CDR3 has 13 amino acids. CDR3 nucleotide sequence: TGTGCCAGCAGTTTGGCGGAGGGGCGAGGCTACACCTTC. This sequence encodes CASSLAEGRGYTF.

This clone was counted a few times. The chain couples TRBV5-4 to TRBJ2-3, with D possibly matching TRBD2 (7 bases). CDR1 is SGHNT and CDR2 is YYREEE in the germline V gene (reference sequence). The CDR3 is 13 amino acids. The V end was cut by 4 bases, the J end by 4 bases, with 10 bases between. The CDR3 is CASSRGAADTQYF. The CDR3 coding sequence is TGTGCCAGCAGCCGGGGGGCGGCAGATACGCAGTATTTT.

The V gene is TRBV7-2, the J gene TRBJ2-1; either TRBD1 or TRBD2 may supply D (6 bases each). The V gene's germline CDR1 is SGHTA and CDR2 FQGNSA. The V end was cut by 5 bases, the J end by 8 bases, with 19 bases between. This CDR3 is built from 15 residues. As DNA, the CDR3 is TGTGCCAGCAGCCCATCGGGGGCTCTCGTATATGAGCAGTTCTTC. Its translation is CASSPSGALVYEQFF.

The rearrangement links TRBV2 to TRBJ1-1, with 10 bases aligning to TRBD1. The V gene end was trimmed by 6 bases and the J gene end by 3 bases; junction bases not matched to a gene: 7. From germline, CDR1 is SNHLY and CDR2 FYNNEI. The length of the CDR3 is 15 residues. CDR3 coding DNA: TGTGCCAGCAGGGAAACCGGGACAGGGGACACTGAAGCTTTCTTT. It translates to CASRETGTGDTEAFF.

A single count supports this clone. The chain has TRBV30 and TRBJ1-1, with D maybe TRBD1 (5 bases). V was trimmed by 3 bases and J by 3 bases, leaving 8 bases between them. The CDR3 spans 12 residues. The germline V gene encodes CDR1 GTSNPN and CDR2 SVGIG (reference sequence). CDR3 nucleotide sequence: TGTGCCTGGAGCCAGGGATACACTGAAGCTTTCTTT. Translation: CAWSQGYTEAFF.

The V and J genes are TRBV6-2 or TRBV6-3 and TRBJ1-2; maybe TRBD1 (6 bases). The CDR3 extends over 15 amino acids. Per germline, CDR1 MNHEY and CDR2 SVGEGT. Trimming removed 5 bases from V and 0 bases from J, with 13 bases in between. The CDR3 region has the DNA TGTGCCAGCAGTCCGGGACATCAAGCTAACTATGGCTACACCTTC. Its translation: CASSPGHQANYGYTF.